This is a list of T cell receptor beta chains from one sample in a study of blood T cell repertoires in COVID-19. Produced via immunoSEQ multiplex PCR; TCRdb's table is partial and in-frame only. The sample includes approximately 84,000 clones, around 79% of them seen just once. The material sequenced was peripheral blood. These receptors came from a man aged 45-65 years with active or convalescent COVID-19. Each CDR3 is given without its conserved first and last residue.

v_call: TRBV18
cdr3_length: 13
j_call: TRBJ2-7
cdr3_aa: ASSPRDRGLGEQY

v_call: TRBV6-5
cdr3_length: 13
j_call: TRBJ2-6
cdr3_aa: ASSQDSSGANVLT

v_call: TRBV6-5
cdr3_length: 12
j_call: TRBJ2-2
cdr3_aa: ASTPVWSAGELF

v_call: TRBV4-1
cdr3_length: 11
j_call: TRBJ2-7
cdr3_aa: ASSHRTDYEQY

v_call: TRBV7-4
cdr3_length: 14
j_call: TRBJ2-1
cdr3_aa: ASSFTLVPIYNEQF

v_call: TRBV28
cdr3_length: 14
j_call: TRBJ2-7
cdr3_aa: ASSSVGTGGAYEQY

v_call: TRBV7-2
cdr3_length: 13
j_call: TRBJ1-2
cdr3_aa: ASRLEQGAPDGYT

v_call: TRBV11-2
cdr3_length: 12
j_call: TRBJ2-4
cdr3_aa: ASSPREAKNIQY

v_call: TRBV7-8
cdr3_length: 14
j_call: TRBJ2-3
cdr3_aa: ASSPGGGLSTDTQY

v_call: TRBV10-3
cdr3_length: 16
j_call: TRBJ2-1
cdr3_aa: AISEPIRQGMTYNEQF

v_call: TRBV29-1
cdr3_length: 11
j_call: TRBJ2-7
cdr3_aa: SVGDSPSWEQY

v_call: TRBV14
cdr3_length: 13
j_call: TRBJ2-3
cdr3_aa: ASSLAGGPSGTQY

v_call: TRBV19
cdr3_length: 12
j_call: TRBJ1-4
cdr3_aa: ASSDRGSNEKLF

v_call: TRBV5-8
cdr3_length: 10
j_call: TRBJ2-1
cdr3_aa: ASSGLALGQF

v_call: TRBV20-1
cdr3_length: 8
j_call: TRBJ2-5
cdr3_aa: SALREAQY

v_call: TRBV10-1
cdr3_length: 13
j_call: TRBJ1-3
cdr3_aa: ASSEVSRDGNTIY

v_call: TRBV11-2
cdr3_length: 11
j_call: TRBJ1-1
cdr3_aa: ASSLVLGGEAF

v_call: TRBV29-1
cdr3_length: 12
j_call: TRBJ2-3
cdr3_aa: SVVGGGAADTQY